Below are 14 T cell receptor beta chains sequenced from a single sample in a study of T cells in Graves' hyperthyroidism and ophthalmopathy. There were TCR beta CDR3 regions amplified from RNA transcripts. First-round RT-PCR with HTBI primers amplified the TCR CDR3 region. TCRdb independently ran MiXCR on the multiplex PCR reads; one entry per CDR3 protein. The data hold approximately 300,000 distinct CDR3 sequences, with roughly 15% observed a single time. Sequencing was done on a sample of blood. All receptors come from a man younger than 45 with Graves' hyperthyroidism.

This clonotype occurred many times. The J gene is TRBJ2-3, the V gene TRBV6-1; D is unresolved. V lost 5 bases, J lost 4 bases, and 16 bases lay in between. The CDR3 has 15 residues. Germline assignment: CDR1 MNHNS and CDR2 SASEGT. The CDR3 DNA sequence: TGTGCCAGCAGTTATCCCCAACTCAGGCCAGATACGCAGTATTTT. This codes for CASSYPQLRPDTQYF.

This clonotype was seen ten or more times. DNA of the CDR3: TGTGCCAGCAGAAGCTTCAATCAGCCCCAGCATTTT. Translation: CASRSFNQPQHF. J is TRBJ1-5 and V is TRBV6-1; no clear D gene. V lost 6 bases and J 3 bases, leaving 6 bases between the germline ends. This CDR3 is 12 amino acids long. CDR1 and CDR2 (germline): MNHNS, SASEGT.

The chain couples TRBV28 to TRBJ2-2; 7 positions match TRBD1. Trimming removed 7 bases from V and 5 bases from J; junction bases left unmatched: 7. CDR1 and CDR2 (germline): MDHEN, SYDVKM. The CDR3 has 14 residues. The CDR3 is CASKKGAQTGELFF. The CDR3 nucleotides read TGTGCCAGCAAGAAGGGGGCGCAGACCGGGGAGCTGTTTTTT.

This clonotype was recorded a few times. The V gene is TRBV20-1, the J gene TRBJ2-7; 12 bases are a match to TRBD2. V was pared by 3 bases and J by 2 bases, with 8 bases of the junction left unmatched. Germline CDR1 is DFQATT and CDR2 is SNEGSKA (reference sequence). CDR3 length equals 16 residues. The CDR3 here is CSARTSGSEETYEQYF. CDR3 sequence (DNA): TGCAGTGCTAGGACTAGCGGGAGTGAGGAGACCTACGAGCAGTACTTC.

The sample holds a few counts of this clonotype. The rearrangement links TRBV7-9 to TRBJ2-5; either TRBD1 or TRBD2 may fit D (5 bases each). The CDR3 is 15 residues long. Deletions cut 3 bases from V and 3 bases from J, with 14 bases between. Per the germline V gene, CDR1 is SEHNR and CDR2 is FQNEAQ (reference sequence). In DNA form, the CDR3 reads TGTGCCAGCAGCTTGTTGGGTCGAGGGGAAGAGACCCAGTACTTC. Amino acids: CASSLLGRGEETQYF.

This clonotype was recorded many times. The J gene is TRBJ1-1, the V gene TRBV5-1; D gene unclear. Germline CDR1 and CDR2: SGHRS and YFSETQ. The CDR3 contains 13 residues. V was shortened by 4 bases and J by 2 bases, with 9 bases between the two germline ends. The CDR3 nucleotides read TGCGCCAGCAGCAAGGACCCTAACACTGAAGCTTTCTTT. Protein product: CASSKDPNTEAFF.

This clonotype was seen ten or more times. J is TRBJ2-3 and V is TRBV30; D uncertain. CDR1 and CDR2 from the germline V gene are GTSNPN and SVGIG (reference sequence). The CDR3 runs 12 residues. The V end was cut by 4 bases, the J end by 4 bases, with 9 bases between. CDR3 in DNA: TGTGCCTGGAAATGGTCCCCAGATACGCAGTATTTT. Translating gives CAWKWSPDTQYF.

This clonotype turned up a few times. The chain joins TRBV6-2 or TRBV6-3 to TRBJ2-1; D perhaps matches TRBD2 (6 bases). The CDR3 spans 16 residues. Germline assignment: CDR1 MNHEY and CDR2 SVGEGT. V lost 6 bases, J lost 5 bases, and 20 bases lay in between. This chain's CDR3 is CASSRGAGLTNNEQFF. The CDR3, as DNA: TGTGCCAGCAGCCGGGGCGCAGGACTAACCAACAATGAGCAGTTCTTC.

This clonotype came up a few times. The V gene is TRBV2, the J gene TRBJ2-7, with TRBD1 matching 7 bases. This CDR3 comprises 14 residues. Per the germline V gene, CDR1 is SNHLY and CDR2 is FYNNEI. With V trimmed by 6 bases and J by 0 bases, 5 bases remained unmatched. Here the CDR3 DNA reads TGTGCCAGCAGGCTGACAGGGAGCTCCTACGAGCAGTACTTC. Protein: CASRLTGSSYEQYF.

This clonotype was counted between two and nine times. The chain is built from TRBV5-1 and TRBJ1-6, with D possibly matching TRBD1 (5 bases). The V end lost 5 bases, the J end lost 7 bases, and 19 bases lay between the germline ends. The germline CDR1 and CDR2 sequences are SGHRS and YFSETQ. This CDR3 is 16 amino acids long. CDR3 DNA: TGCGCCAGCAGTTTAACTCCGGGACGGGTAAATTCACCCCTCCACTTT. Its translation is CASSLTPGRVNSPLHF. Supplemented by reference TRBV5-1 and TRBJ1-6, the full variable domain reads KAGVTQTPRYLIKTRGQQVTLSCSPISGHRSVSWYQQTPGQGLQFLFEYFSETQRNKGNFPGRFSGRQFSNSRSEMNVSTLELGDSALYLCASSLTPGRVNSPLHFGNGTRLTVT.

This clonotype has a count of ten or more. The V call is TRBV30, the J call TRBJ2-7; TRBD1 matches 8 bases. CDR3 length equals 11 residues. Germline lookup yields CDR1 GTSNPN and CDR2 SVGIG (reference sequence). The V and J ends lost 5 bases and 3 bases, in that order; junction bases with no gene match: 0. This CDR3 reads CAWGQGYEQYF. DNA for the CDR3: TGTGCCTGGGGACAGGGCTACGAGCAGTACTTC.

This clonotype was picked up a small number of times. The V call is TRBV5-4, the J call TRBJ2-7; 9 nucleotides align to TRBD2. CDR3 size: 14 residues. CDR1 is SGHNT, CDR2 YYREEE, per germline (reference sequence). V gave up 4 bases and J gave up 5 bases; unmatched junction bases: 7. The CDR3 nucleotides read TGTGCCAGCAGCCCGACAGCGGGAGGAAACGAGCAGTACTTC. Its protein product is CASSPTAGGNEQYF.

This clonotype was counted only a few times. The chain couples TRBV15 to TRBJ2-4, with D unresolved. This CDR3 has 14 residues. Trimming stripped 1 base from V and 6 bases from J, with 10 bases between. Germline V gene sequence: CDR1 LNHNV, CDR2 YYDKDF (reference sequence). CDR3 DNA sequence: TGTGCCACCAGCAGAGTTAGGGTGGGAAACATTCAGTACTTC. As protein: CATSRVRVGNIQYF.

On this clonotype itself: No conserved phenylalanine or tryptophan ends this CDR3, so it is likely a read error. The chain joins TRBV27 to TRBJ1-6; D gene ambiguous. From germline, CDR1 is MNHEY and CDR2 SMNVEV (reference sequence). V shed 6 bases and J shed 10 bases, with 19 bases lying between them. The CDR3 has 15 residues. CDR3 protein: CASSDATWDRSPLHL. The CDR3 DNA is TGTGCCAGCAGCGACGCGACTTGGGATCGCTCACCCCTCCACCTT.